This passage covers 26 T cell receptor beta chains from one sample sequenced in a study of blood T cells in healthy people across ages. A second PCR, run for roughly 7 to 12 cycles, used a sample-barcoded 5' primer plus a J-beta primer mix. Via MiXCR, TCRdb re-called the 5' RACE reads, giving one row per CDR3 protein. The sample yields approximately 780,000 distinct CDR3 sequences, 20% to 30% seen once. Separately, the same data were catalogued under a study of T cells of mothers and their children.

The sequenced sample was blood. The receptors come from a boy aged 10-17 years in good health.

CDR3 nucleotides: TGCAGTGCTAGAATACTTAGGGACGAGCAGTACTTC. Protein product: CSARILRDEQYF. This chain joins TRBV20-1 and TRBJ2-1; D call uncertain. The DNA end favors TRBJ2-7, so the J call may be wrong. Germline V gives CDR1 DFQATT, CDR2 SNEGSKA (reference sequence). The CDR3 is 12 amino acids.

The V and J genes are TRBV6-4 and TRBJ2-7; 8 bases agree with TRBD1. The germline V gene encodes CDR1 MRHNA and CDR2 SNTAGT. J gave up 3 bases and V 2 bases, and 15 bases lay outside the gene matches. This CDR3 has 18 residues. CDR3 region: CASSDRGRQGPRNYEQYF. For the CDR3, the DNA is TGTGCCAGCAGTGACAGGGGTAGACAGGGGCCCCGGAACTACGAGCAGTACTTC.

This clonotype was seen a handful of times. The chain joins TRBV5-6 to TRBJ2-7, with 10 positions matching TRBD1. The CDR3 is made up of 14 amino acids. The V gene's germline CDR1 is SGHDT and CDR2 YYEEEE. J was trimmed by 4 bases and V by 3 bases; bases with no gene match: 4. The CDR3 sequence: CASSYPGQGYEQYF. The CDR3 DNA follows: TGTGCCAGCAGCTATCCGGGACAGGGGTACGAGCAGTACTTC. Full variable domain (outside the CDR3, taken from reference TRBV5-6 and TRBJ2-7): DAGVTQSPTHLIKTRGQQVTLRCSPKSGHDTVSWYQQALGQGPQFIFQYYEEEERQRGNFPDRFSGHQFPNYSSELNVNALLLGDSALYLCASSYPGQGYEQYFGPGTRLTVT.

The chain couples TRBV9 to TRBJ2-3; D is possibly TRBD1 (6 bases). The CDR3 is 15 residues long. CDR1 and CDR2 (germline): SGDLS, YYNGEE. V was clipped by 0 bases and J by 5 bases, with 13 bases between them. Here the CDR3 DNA reads TGTGCCAGCAGCGTAGGCAGGGGTGTGGTAGATACGCAGTATTTT. Translating gives CASSVGRGVVDTQYF.

The J gene is TRBJ1-1, the V gene TRBV10-3; D is possibly TRBD1 (5 bases). This CDR3 is built from 14 residues. Trimming took off 3 bases at V and 8 bases at J, with 16 bases between the two ends. Per the germline V gene, CDR1 is ENHRY and CDR2 is SYGVKD. CDR3 region: CAISEEQGRDEAFF. DNA for the CDR3: TGTGCCATCAGTGAAGAGCAGGGCCGGGACGAAGCTTTCTTT.

This clonotype showed up just a few times. The rearrangement joins TRBV10-3 to TRBJ2-5, with 9 bases that match TRBD2. V lost 10 bases to trimming and J lost 1 base; unmatched junction nucleotides: 13. The CDR3 has 16 residues. The germline V gene has CDR1 ENHRY and CDR2 SYGVKD. CDR3 DNA: TGTGCCACTTGCCGGGCGGGGGGGCCCGGCCAAGAGACCCAGTACTTC. Protein product: CATCRAGGPGQETQYF.

This clonotype occurred many times. The genes are TRBV7-2 and TRBJ2-1; 10 nucleotides align to TRBD2. This CDR3 has 15 amino acids. The junction had 7 bases not matched to a gene; V was cut back by 5 bases and J by 6 bases. CDR1 and CDR2 (germline): SGHTA, FQGNSA. The CDR3 region is CASSGGGLASNEQFF. CDR3 coding DNA: TGTGCCAGCAGCGGGGGGGGACTAGCGTCCAATGAGCAGTTCTTC.

This clonotype was seen many times. This chain uses TRBV24-1 with TRBJ2-1; 11 positions agree with TRBD1. Trimming cost V 2 bases and J 5 bases; bases outside gene matches: 4. The CDR3 consists of 16 residues. Germline V CDR1 and CDR2: KGHDR, SFDVKD. DNA of the CDR3: TGTGCCACCAGTGATTCGGACAGGGGGCTCGACAATGAGCAGTTCTTC. This encodes CATSDSDRGLDNEQFF.

The V call is TRBV7-9, the J call TRBJ2-1; no clear D gene. Germline V gene lookup returns CDR1 SEHNR and CDR2 FQNEAQ (reference sequence). V lost 6 bases and J 3 bases, leaving 12 bases between the germline ends. This CDR3 is built from 14 residues. The CDR3: CASRPGRNYNEQFF. In DNA form, the CDR3 reads TGTGCCAGCAGGCCCGGACGCAACTACAATGAGCAGTTCTTC.

By sample share, this clonotype is medium-sized. For the CDR3, the DNA is TGTGCCAGCAGCCGGGACAGGGTGCCCATCACAGATACGCAGTATTTT. It yields the protein CASSRDRVPITDTQYF. The chain combines TRBV6-6 with TRBJ2-3; 9 bases are a match to TRBD1. The V segment lost 6 bases and the J segment 2 bases; nucleotides outside the gene matches: 9. CDR1 is MNHNY, CDR2 SVGAGI, per germline (reference sequence). CDR3 length: 16 residues.

This clonotype was seen only a few times. The genes are TRBV7-9 and TRBJ2-6; D may match TRBD1 or TRBD2 (5 bases each). In germline, CDR1 is SEHNR, CDR2 FQNEAQ (reference sequence). The ends were cut back, 1 base at V and 2 bases at J, with 15 bases in the middle. CDR3 size: 18 residues. CDR3 protein: CASSLDLGTGTGANVLTF. The DNA of the CDR3 is TGTGCCAGCAGCTTAGATCTGGGGACGGGGACTGGGGCCAACGTCCTGACTTTC.

Many counts were recorded for this clonotype. This chain connects TRBV27 to TRBJ2-1; 9 bases line up with TRBD1. Germline CDR1 and CDR2: MNHEY and SMNVEV (reference sequence). The CDR3 has 13 amino acids. With V trimmed by 6 bases and J by 7 bases, 4 bases remained unmatched. This chain's CDR3 is CASSLGTGNEQFF. In DNA, the CDR3 is TGTGCCAGCAGCTTAGGGACAGGGAATGAGCAGTTCTTC.

The chain employs TRBV15 and TRBJ1-1; D possibly corresponds to TRBD1 (6 bases). Trimming stripped 5 bases from V and 5 bases from J, with 18 bases between. Germline V gene sequence: CDR1 LNHNV, CDR2 YYDKDF (reference sequence). The CDR3 spans 15 residues. Written as DNA, the CDR3 is TGTGCCACCAGCGGTCCTACAGGGTCGAGAACTGAAGCTTTCTTT. Its protein is CATSGPTGSRTEAFF.

There are a few counts of this clonotype. The chain recombines TRBV24-1 with TRBJ2-3; D is unresolved. CDR3 length: 12 residues. Germline CDR1 and CDR2: KGHDR and SFDVKD. V gave up 3 bases and J gave up 2 bases, with 2 bases separating them. CDR3 bases: TGTGCCACCAGTGATACCACAGATACGCAGTATTTT. Translation gives CATSDTTDTQYF.

V gene TRBV7-2 combines with J gene TRBJ2-1; D uncertain. V gave up 2 bases and J gave up 5 bases, with 10 bases separating them. CDR3 length: 14 residues. Germline CDR1 and CDR2: SGHTA and FQGNSA. The CDR3 loop is CASSLRYQNNEQFF. In DNA form, the CDR3 reads TGTGCCAGCAGCTTACGCTACCAGAACAATGAGCAGTTCTTC.

This clonotype has ten or more counts. This chain links TRBV7-6 with TRBJ2-5, with D perhaps given as TRBD1 or TRBD2 (5 bases each). The V end was cut by 4 bases, the J end by 3 bases, with 12 bases between. Germline CDR1 reads SGHVS; CDR2 reads FNYEAQ. This CDR3 region has 14 residues. Written as DNA, the CDR3 is TGTGCCAGCAGCTCCCGGGGCGAAAAAGAGACCCAGTACTTC. Its translation: CASSSRGEKETQYF.

This chain uses TRBV11-2 with TRBJ2-7; D is possibly TRBD1 (6 bases). The J call may be wrong; the DNA end is better matched by TRBJ2-1. The CDR3 loop spans 16 amino acids. CDR1 and CDR2 (germline): SGHAT, FQNNGV. The DNA for the CDR3 is TGTGCCAGCAGGTCCCTCCGGGACAAGGAATTCAATGAGCAGTTCTTC. As protein: CASRSLRDKEFNEQFF.

This chain links TRBV9 with TRBJ2-5, with D maybe TRBD2 (6 bases). The J call is uncertain, as TRBJ2-7 better fits the DNA end. Germline values: CDR1 SGDLS, CDR2 YYNGEE. The CDR3 contains 17 residues. The CDR3 is CASSVGQSSRGRYEQYF. CDR3 bases: TGTGCCAGCAGCGTAGGGCAGTCCTCCCGGGGGAGGTACGAGCAGTACTTC.

This clonotype showed up just a few times. One end of the junction is discordant with germline, which a read error may explain. The chain joins TRBV6-2 or TRBV6-3 to TRBJ2-2, with D perhaps TRBD2 (5 bases). CDR3 length: 16 residues. Germline V gene sequence: CDR1 MNHEY, CDR2 SVGEGT. CDR3 sequence reads: CASSYFRPANTGELLF. For the CDR3, the DNA is TGTGCCAGCAGCTACTTTAGACCCGCGAACACCGGGGAGCTGCTTTTT.

This clonotype was seen a handful of times. The J gene is TRBJ1-3, the V gene TRBV27; TRBD1 matches 8 bases. The CDR3 contains 14 residues. V gave up 3 bases and J gave up 2 bases; unmatched junction bases: 0. Germline V CDR1 and CDR2: MNHEY, SMNVEV (reference sequence). CDR3 sequence (DNA): TGTGCCAGCAGTTTCAGGGGGCCTGGAAACACCATATATTTT. This sequence encodes CASSFRGPGNTIYF.

This clonotype was seen a few times. The rearrangement links TRBV7-9 to TRBJ2-3; D perhaps matches TRBD2 (5 bases). The CDR3 sequence is 15 residues long. Germline V CDR1 and CDR2: SEHNR, FQNEAQ (reference sequence). The V and J ends lost 2 bases and 1 base respectively, with 10 bases between them. CDR3 sequence: CASSLSVGGTDTQYF. Here the CDR3 DNA reads TGTGCCAGCAGCTTAAGTGTCGGGGGCACAGATACGCAGTATTTT. The full variable domain, with the rest looked up from reference TRBV7-9 and TRBJ2-3, is DTGVSQNPRHKITKRGQNVTFRCDPISEHNRLYWYRQTLGQGPEFLTYFQNEAQLEKSRLLSDRFSAERPKGSFSTLEIQRTEQGDSAMYLCASSLSVGGTDTQYFGPGTRLTVL.

The chain is built from TRBV2 and TRBJ1-1; 8 bases are a match to TRBD1. This CDR3 is built from 15 residues. Germline CDR1 is SNHLY and CDR2 is FYNNEI. Unmatched junction bases numbered 6, after V lost 6 bases and J lost 0 bases. CDR3 sequence: CASRPRQGLNTEAFF. The CDR3 DNA follows: TGTGCCAGCAGACCTAGACAGGGGTTGAACACTGAAGCTTTCTTT.

This clonotype was detected only a few times. The gene calls are TRBV18 and TRBJ2-3, with D perhaps matching TRBD1 or TRBD2 (6 bases each). CDR1 and CDR2 from the germline V gene are KGHSH and LQKENI. V lost 3 bases to trimming and J lost 2 bases, with 12 bases between them. The CDR3 totals 15 residues. CDR3 bases: TGTGCCAGCTCACCGGTGGGGGGCTCCACAGATACGCAGTATTTT. It specifies CASSPVGGSTDTQYF.

This clonotype appeared once. V usage is TRBV7-9 and J usage is TRBJ2-7, with 7 bases aligning to TRBD1. Germline V CDR1 and CDR2: SEHNR, FQNEAQ (reference sequence). CDR3 length: 15 residues. After removal of 5 bases from V and 3 bases from J, the junction contained 10 bases not matched to a gene. CDR3 sequence: CASSGKGTADYEQYF. CDR3 DNA sequence: TGTGCCAGCAGCGGTAAGGGGACAGCGGACTACGAGCAGTACTTC. Combining the CDR3 with reference TRBV7-9 and TRBJ2-7 gives the whole variable domain DTGVSQNPRHKITKRGQNVTFRCDPISEHNRLYWYRQTLGQGPEFLTYFQNEAQLEKSRLLSDRFSAERPKGSFSTLEIQRTEQGDSAMYLCASSGKGTADYEQYFGPGTRLTVT.

This clonotype was observed a handful of times. V usage is TRBV7-6 and J usage is TRBJ1-4; D is unresolved. Per germline, CDR1 SGHVS and CDR2 FNYEAQ. The germline V and J ends were trimmed by 3 bases and 8 bases, with 19 bases remaining between them. The CDR3 is 16 residues long. DNA for the CDR3: TGTGCCAGCAGCTTGACACTAAGGAATAAGAACGAAAAACTGTTTTTT. It translates to CASSLTLRNKNEKLFF.

This clonotype was found many times. One junction end disagrees with the germline gene, perhaps due to a read error. The gene calls are TRBV5-1 and TRBJ2-5; D is undetermined. CDR3 length equals 11 residues. The V gene's germline CDR1 is SGHRS and CDR2 YFSETQ. The CDR3 is CASSAGETQYF. CDR3 bases: TGTGCCAGCAGCGCCGGGGAGACCCAGTACTTC.